The clone carrying this TCR beta chain appeared a few times. Its antigen remains unknown. The sample comes from a study of vaccination and CD4 T cells after COVID-19. Sequenced with the Oncomine TCR Beta short-read assay was DNA taken from cultured CD4+ T cells. TCRdb reprocessed the PCR reads with MiXCR, giving one entry per CDR3 protein. The table records about 11,000 distinct CDR3 sequences, 32% of them present only once. Treatment meaning: approximately nine-day PBMC culture with coronavirus spike peptide pools or control peptides (ViraFEST assay). Trimming took off 5 bases at V and 0 bases at J, with 16 bases between the two ends. The CDR3 length is 16 residues.

This TCR derives from a human donor who had recovered from COVID-19. The sequences come from CD4+ T cells from blood, cultured in vitro, collected after SARS-CoV-2 vaccination. The chain recombines TRBV12-3 or TRBV12-4 with TRBJ1-2; perhaps TRBD1 as D (5 bases). The CDR3: CASSGGAGIANYGYTF. CDR3 DNA sequence: TGTGCCAGCAGTGGCGGGGCGGGCATCGCTAACTATGGCTACACCTTC.